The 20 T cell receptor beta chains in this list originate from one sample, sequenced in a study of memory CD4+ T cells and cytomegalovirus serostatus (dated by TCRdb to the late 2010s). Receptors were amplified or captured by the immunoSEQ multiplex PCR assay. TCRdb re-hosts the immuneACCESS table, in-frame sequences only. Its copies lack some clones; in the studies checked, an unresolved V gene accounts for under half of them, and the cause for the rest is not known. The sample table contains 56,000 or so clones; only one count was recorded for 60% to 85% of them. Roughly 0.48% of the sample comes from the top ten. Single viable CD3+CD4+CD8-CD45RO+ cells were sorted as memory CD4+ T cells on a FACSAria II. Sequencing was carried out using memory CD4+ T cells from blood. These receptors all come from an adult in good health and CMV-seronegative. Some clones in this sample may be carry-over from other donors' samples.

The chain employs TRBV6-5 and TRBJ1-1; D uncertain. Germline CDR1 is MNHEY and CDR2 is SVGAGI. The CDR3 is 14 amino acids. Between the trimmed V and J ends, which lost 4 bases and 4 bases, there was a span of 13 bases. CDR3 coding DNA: TGTGCCAGCAGTTTGAAGGGCCAAGTCACTGAAGCTTTCTTT. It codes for CASSLKGQVTEAFF.

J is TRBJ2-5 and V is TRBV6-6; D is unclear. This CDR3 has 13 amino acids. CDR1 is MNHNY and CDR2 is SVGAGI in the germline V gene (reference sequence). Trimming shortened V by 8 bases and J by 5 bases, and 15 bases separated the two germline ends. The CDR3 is CASYRPGSETQYF. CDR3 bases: TGTGCCAGCTACCGTCCTGGGTCGGAGACCCAGTACTTC.

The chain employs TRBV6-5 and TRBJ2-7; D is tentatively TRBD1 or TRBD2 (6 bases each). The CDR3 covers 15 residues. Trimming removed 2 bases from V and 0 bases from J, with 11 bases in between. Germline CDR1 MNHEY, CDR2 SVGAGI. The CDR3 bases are TGTGCCAGCAGTTACGGGGGGCAGGCCTCCTACGAGCAGTACTTC. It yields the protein CASSYGGQASYEQYF.

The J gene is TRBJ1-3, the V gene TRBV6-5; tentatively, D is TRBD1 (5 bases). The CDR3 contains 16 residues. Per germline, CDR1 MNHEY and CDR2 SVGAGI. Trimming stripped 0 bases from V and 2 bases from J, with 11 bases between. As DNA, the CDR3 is TGTGCCAGCAGTTACTCGCCGGGGGGAACTGGAAACACCATATATTTT. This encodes CASSYSPGGTGNTIYF.

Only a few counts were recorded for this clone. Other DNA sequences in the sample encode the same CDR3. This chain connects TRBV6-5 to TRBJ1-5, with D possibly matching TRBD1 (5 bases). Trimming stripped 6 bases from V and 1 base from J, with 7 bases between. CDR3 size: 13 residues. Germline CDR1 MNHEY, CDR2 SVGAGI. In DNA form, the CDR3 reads TGTGCCAGCAGCCAGGGAAGCAATCAGCCCCAGCATTTT. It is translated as CASSQGSNQPQHF.

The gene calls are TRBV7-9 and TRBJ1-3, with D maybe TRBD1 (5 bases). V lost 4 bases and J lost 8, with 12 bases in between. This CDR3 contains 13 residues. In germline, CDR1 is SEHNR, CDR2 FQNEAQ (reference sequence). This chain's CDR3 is CASSSESRDTIYF. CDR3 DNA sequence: TGTGCCAGCAGCTCTGAGAGCAGGGACACCATATATTTT.

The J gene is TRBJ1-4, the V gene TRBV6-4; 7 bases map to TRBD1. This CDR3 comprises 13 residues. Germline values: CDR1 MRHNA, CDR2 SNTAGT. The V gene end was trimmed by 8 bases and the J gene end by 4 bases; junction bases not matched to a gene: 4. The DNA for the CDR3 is TGTGCCAGCCTCGACAGGGTTAATGAAAAACTGTTTTTT. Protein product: CASLDRVNEKLFF.

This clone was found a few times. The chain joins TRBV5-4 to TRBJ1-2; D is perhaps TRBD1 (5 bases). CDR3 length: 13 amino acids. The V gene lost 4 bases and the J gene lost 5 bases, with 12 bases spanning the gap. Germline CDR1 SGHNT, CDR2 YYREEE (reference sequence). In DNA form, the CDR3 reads TGTGCCAGCAGCCCGGGGCGGCTATATGGCTACACCTTC. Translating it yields CASSPGRLYGYTF.

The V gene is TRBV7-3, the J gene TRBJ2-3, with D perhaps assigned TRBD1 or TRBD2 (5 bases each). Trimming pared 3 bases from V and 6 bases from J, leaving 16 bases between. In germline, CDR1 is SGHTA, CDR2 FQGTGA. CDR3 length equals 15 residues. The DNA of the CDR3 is TGTGCCAGCAGCTTCCAACCGGGACGTCTGGATACGCAGTATTTT. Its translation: CASSFQPGRLDTQYF. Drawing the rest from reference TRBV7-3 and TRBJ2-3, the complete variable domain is GAGVSQTPSNKVTEKGKYVELRCDPISGHTALYWYRQSLGQGPEFLIYFQGTGAADDSGLPNDRFFAVRPEGSVSTLKIQRTERGDSAVYLCASSFQPGRLDTQYFGPGTRLTVL.

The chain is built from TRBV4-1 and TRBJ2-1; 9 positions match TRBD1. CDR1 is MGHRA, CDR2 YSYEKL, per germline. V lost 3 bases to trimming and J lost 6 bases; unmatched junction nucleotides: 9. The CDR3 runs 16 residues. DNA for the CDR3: TGCGCCAGCAGCCAGGCCGGGACAGGGTGGGGCAATGAGCAGTTCTTC. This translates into CASSQAGTGWGNEQFF.

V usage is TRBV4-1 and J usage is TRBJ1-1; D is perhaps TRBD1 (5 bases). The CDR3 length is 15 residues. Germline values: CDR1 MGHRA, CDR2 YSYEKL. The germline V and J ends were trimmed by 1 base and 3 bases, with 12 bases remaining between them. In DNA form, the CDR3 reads TGCGCCAGCAGCCAAGCCTTGGGGGAGGACACTGAAGCTTTCTTT. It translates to CASSQALGEDTEAFF.

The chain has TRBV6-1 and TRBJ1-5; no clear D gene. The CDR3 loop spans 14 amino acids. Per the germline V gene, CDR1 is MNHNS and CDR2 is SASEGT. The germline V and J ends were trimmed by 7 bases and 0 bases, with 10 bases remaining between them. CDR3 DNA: TGTGCCAGCAAAGACGTTTATAGCAATCAGCCCCAGCATTTT. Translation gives CASKDVYSNQPQHF.

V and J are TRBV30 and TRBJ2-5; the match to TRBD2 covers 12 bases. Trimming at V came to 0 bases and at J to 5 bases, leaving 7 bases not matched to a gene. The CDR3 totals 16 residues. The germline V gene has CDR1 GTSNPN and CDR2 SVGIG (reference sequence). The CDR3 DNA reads TGTGCCTGGAGTGTCGGTCTAGCGGGGGGGCGGGAGACCCAGTACTTC. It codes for CAWSVGLAGGRETQYF. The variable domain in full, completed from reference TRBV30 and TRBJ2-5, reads SQTIHQWPATLVQPVGSPLSLECTVEGTSNPNLYWYRQAAGRGLQLLFYSVGIGQISSEVPQNLSASRPQDRQFILSSKKLLLSDSGFYLCAWSVGLAGGRETQYFGPGTRLLVL.

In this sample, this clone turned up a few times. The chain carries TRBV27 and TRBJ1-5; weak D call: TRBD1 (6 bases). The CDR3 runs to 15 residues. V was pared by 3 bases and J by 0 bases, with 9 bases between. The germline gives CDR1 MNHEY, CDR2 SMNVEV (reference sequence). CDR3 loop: CASSLGAYSNQPQHF. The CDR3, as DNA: TGTGCCAGCAGTTTGGGGGCGTATAGCAATCAGCCCCAGCATTTT.

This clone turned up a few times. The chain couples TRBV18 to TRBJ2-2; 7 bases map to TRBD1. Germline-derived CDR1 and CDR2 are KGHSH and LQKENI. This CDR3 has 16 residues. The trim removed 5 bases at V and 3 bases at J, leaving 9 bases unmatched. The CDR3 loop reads CASSKQQGRDTGELFF. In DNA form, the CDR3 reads TGTGCCAGCTCAAAACAACAGGGGCGAGACACCGGGGAGCTGTTTTTT.

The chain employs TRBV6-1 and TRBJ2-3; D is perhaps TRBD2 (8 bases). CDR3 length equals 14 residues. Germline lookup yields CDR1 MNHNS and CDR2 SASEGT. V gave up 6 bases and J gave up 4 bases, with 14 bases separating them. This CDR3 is CASSFSGTADTQYF. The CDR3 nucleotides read TGTGCCAGCAGCTTTAGCGGGACAGCAGATACGCAGTATTTT.

The chain's CDR3 is CASSQGPGQSSYEQYF. CDR3 coding DNA: TGTGCCAGCAGCCAAGGCCCGGGACAGAGCTCCTACGAGCAGTACTTC. The rearrangement uses TRBV4-2 and TRBJ2-7; 7 positions agree with TRBD1. This CDR3 has 16 residues. V gave up 1 base and J gave up 0 bases; unmatched junction bases: 6. The germline V gene encodes CDR1 LGHNA and CDR2 YNFKEQ.

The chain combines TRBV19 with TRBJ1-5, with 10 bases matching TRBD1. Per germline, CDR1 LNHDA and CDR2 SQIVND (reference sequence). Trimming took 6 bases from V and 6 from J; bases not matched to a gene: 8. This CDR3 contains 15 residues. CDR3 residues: CASRTGQGVGQPQHF. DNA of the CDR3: TGTGCCAGTAGAACCGGACAGGGGGTCGGTCAGCCCCAGCATTTT.

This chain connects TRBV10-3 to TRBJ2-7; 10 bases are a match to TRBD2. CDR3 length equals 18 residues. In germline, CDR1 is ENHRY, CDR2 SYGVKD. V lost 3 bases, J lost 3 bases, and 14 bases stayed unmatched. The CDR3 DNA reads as TGTGCCATCAGTGATAGCGGGGGGCCCGACCCTAGAGACTACGAGCAGTACTTC. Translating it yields CAISDSGGPDPRDYEQYF.

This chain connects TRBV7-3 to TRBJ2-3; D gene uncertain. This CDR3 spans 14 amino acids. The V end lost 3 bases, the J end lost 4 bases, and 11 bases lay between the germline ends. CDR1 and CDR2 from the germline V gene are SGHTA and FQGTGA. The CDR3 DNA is TGTGCCAGCAGCTTTCATCTCCCTCCAGATACGCAGTATTTT. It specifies CASSFHLPPDTQYF.